This entry describes one T cell receptor beta chain. The antigen remains unidentified. The sample belongs to a study of shared clonotypes between healthy human individuals. Sequencing used immunoSEQ multiplex PCR; TCRdb keeps in-frame clones, though not all of them. The sample has some 2 million clones; 85% to 95% are singletons. Study results and caveats: It was anticipated that sequencing depth would influence how many clonotypes donors shared.

The germline CDR1 and CDR2 sequences are MNHNS and SASEGT. Trimming stripped 6 bases from V and 5 bases from J, with 13 bases between. The CDR3 length is 14 residues. The sequence was collected from a man between 18 and 35 years old in good health. The V call is TRBV6-1, the J call TRBJ1-4; D possibly corresponds to TRBD1 (6 bases). Sequenced sample: naive CD4+ T cells sorted from blood. Regarding subset: CD45RA+ positively selected. In DNA form, the CDR3 reads TGTGCCAGCAGGCTAGGACAGCTAAATGAAAAACTGTTTTTT. Translation gives CASRLGQLNEKLFF.